This T cell receptor beta chain was profiled in a study of blood T cells in healthy people across ages. Drawing of peripheral blood yielded about 10 milliliters from each donor. Deletions cut 1 base from V and 10 bases from J, with 22 bases between. There are 16 residues in the CDR3. The germline V gene encodes CDR1 SSHAT and CDR2 FNYEAQ (reference sequence). Combining a sample-barcoded 5' primer with a J-beta primer mix, a second PCR ran for roughly 7 to 11 cycles. Using its own MiXCR run on the 5' RACE reads, TCRdb lists one record per CDR3 protein. In the table there are over 500,000 distinct CDR3 sequences, 27% of which are singletons. The same sample was also used in a study of T cells of mothers and their children. That study reports: cDNA synthesis used all extracted RNA, 1.5 ug per 15 ul. The overlap seen between related mothers and children slightly exceeded that of unrelated pairs, though not significantly. Persisting microchimeric T cell clones went undetected.

The chain carries TRBV7-7 and TRBJ2-5; possible D gene TRBD1, 7 bases. The clonotype originates from a boy under 10 years old in good health. The specimen sequenced was blood. The CDR3 DNA reads TGTGCCAGCAGCTTAGGTGGGACAGCGGGCGGCTTTGTCCAGTACTTC. Translation: CASSLGGTAGGFVQYF.